The source of this TCR beta chain is a study of cytomegalovirus exposure and HLA in healthy donors. CDR1 SGHVS and CDR2 FNYEAQ come from the germline V gene. V lost 5 bases and J 4 bases, leaving 12 bases between the germline ends. The CDR3 extends over 14 amino acids. Primers included in the PCR were 60 Vbeta and 13 Jbeta primers. The protocol was immunoSEQ multiplex PCR, while the TCRdb copy is restricted to in-frame clones and leaves out a portion. The sample carries about 180,000 clones, 80% recorded once. The sample consisted of PBMCs. The receptor was derived from a woman in her 30s in good health and CMV-seronegative. The rearrangement joins TRBV7-6 to TRBJ1-5, with D tentatively TRBD1 (6 bases). The CDR3 loop is CASSLDSLNQPQHF. The CDR3 DNA is TGTGCCAGCAGCCTGGACAGTTTAAATCAGCCCCAGCATTTT. The full variable domain, completed using reference TRBV7-6 and TRBJ1-5, is GAGVSQSPRYKVTKRGQDVALRCDPISGHVSLYWYRQALGQGPEFLTYFNYEAQQDKSGLPNDRFSAERPEGSISTLTIQRTEQRDSAMYRCASSLDSLNQPQHFGDGTRLSIL.